The entry below describes one T cell receptor (beta chain). Its antigen is not identified. The V and J ends lost 7 bases and 2 bases, in that order; junction bases with no gene match: 8. This CDR3 contains 16 residues. CDR1 LNHDA and CDR2 SQIVND come from the germline V gene (reference sequence). The source of the sample is a study of cytomegalovirus exposure and HLA in healthy donors. Study-level points and caveats: The study flagged some 170 TCR beta chains as cytomegalovirus-associated.

13 Jbeta primers and 60 Vbeta primers were used for the PCR. As handled by the study authors: Later work found about 80 million unique TCR beta chains, with approximately 12 million shared. Sequenced by immunoSEQ multiplex PCR; TCRdb stores in-frame clones only, minus some. Clone size and V and J calls were adopted from that table, with D and trimming inferred from the DNA. The sample contains 170,000 or so clones, more than 70% of which appear only once. The specimen sequenced was PBMCs. The source is a male donor in good health and CMV-seropositive. This chain connects TRBV19 to TRBJ2-3; 11 bases line up with TRBD2. For the CDR3, the DNA is TGTGCCAGTAAGGGACTAGCGGTAGGATTCACAGATACGCAGTATTTT. Protein: CASKGLAVGFTDTQYF.